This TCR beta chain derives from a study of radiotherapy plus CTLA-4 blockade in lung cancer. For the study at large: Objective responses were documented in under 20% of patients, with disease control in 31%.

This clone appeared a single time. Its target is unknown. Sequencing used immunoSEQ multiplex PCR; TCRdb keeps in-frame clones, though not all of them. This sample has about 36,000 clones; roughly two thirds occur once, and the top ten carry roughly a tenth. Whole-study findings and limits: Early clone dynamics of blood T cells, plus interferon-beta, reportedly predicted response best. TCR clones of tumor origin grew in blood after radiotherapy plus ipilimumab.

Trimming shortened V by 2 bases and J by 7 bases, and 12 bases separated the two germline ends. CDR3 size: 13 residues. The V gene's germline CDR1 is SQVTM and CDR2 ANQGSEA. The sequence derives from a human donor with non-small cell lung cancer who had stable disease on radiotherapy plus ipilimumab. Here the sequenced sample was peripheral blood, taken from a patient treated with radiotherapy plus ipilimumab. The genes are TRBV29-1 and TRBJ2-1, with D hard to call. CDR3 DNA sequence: TGCAGCGTTGAATGGGTTTGGAGAAATGAGCAGTTCTTC. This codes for CSVEWVWRNEQFF.